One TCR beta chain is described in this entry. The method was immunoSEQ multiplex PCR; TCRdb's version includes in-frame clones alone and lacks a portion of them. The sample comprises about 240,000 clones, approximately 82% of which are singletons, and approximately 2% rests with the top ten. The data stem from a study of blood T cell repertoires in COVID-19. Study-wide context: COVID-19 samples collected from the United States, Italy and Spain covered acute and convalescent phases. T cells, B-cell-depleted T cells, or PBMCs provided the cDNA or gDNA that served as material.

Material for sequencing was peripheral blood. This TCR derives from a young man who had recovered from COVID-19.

DNA for the CDR3: TGTGCCAGCAGTCCCCTCCGCCCGGGACAGGGGGCAGGGAATGGCTACACCTTC. Translating it yields CASSPLRPGQGAGNGYTF. J is TRBJ1-2 and V is TRBV28, with 12 bases that match TRBD1. V lost 5 bases, J lost 6 bases, and 16 bases stayed unmatched. CDR1 is MDHEN and CDR2 is SYDVKM in the germline V gene. The CDR3 length is 18 residues.